This paragraph reports one T cell receptor beta chain. Its target is unknown. The data were produced by immunoSEQ multiplex PCR, yet TCRdb's version contains in-frame clones alone and is incomplete. The sample shows tens of thousands of clones, about nine tenths of them seen only once. V shed 3 bases and J 3 bases; nucleotides not matched to a gene: 13. The CDR3 length is 17 residues. Germline V lookup: CDR1 MGHRA, CDR2 YSYEKL. The data derive from a study of OX40 agonist ivuxolimab in advanced cancers. Study at large: Under the entry rules, prior anti-PD-1, anti-PD-L1 or anti-CTLA-4 therapy was allowed, and approximately 40% had some.

The study, taken as a whole, reports: Certain nonresponding patients likewise had low normalized T-cell clonal expansion.

The genes are TRBV4-1 and TRBJ1-2, with 7 bases lining up with TRBD1. The clonotype was recovered from an adult with an advanced solid tumor such as melanoma, head and neck, liver or kidney cancer. Sequencing used CD4+ or CD8+ T cells sorted from blood, obtained in a trial of the OX40 agonist ivuxolimab. The CDR3: CASSQYIPRGADYGYTF. The CDR3 bases are TGCGCCAGCAGCCAGTACATCCCCAGGGGGGCGGACTATGGCTACACCTTC.